The T cell receptor (beta chain) under discussion was sequenced for a study of radiotherapy plus CTLA-4 blockade in lung cancer. The study's findings and limits: Early shifts in blood T cell clones, with interferon-beta, reportedly predicted response best. Among blood TCR repertoires after radiotherapy plus ipilimumab, tumor-derived clones expanded.

Libraries were prepared by immunoSEQ multiplex PCR; TCRdb keeps only in-frame clonotypes and omits some of them. The sample records roughly 58,000 clones, around four fifths being singletons. Those patients who had chemo-refractory metastatic non-small-cell lung cancer were given focal radiation along with CTLA-4 blockade through ipilimumab. Trimming left V 0 bases short and J 4 bases short, with 13 bases between. The germline V gene has CDR1 MNHEY and CDR2 SVGAGI. CDR3 length: 15 residues. Only a few counts were recorded for this clone. Its antigen is unknown. V gene TRBV6-5 combines with J gene TRBJ2-7, with D perhaps TRBD1 (5 bases). This TCR was sampled from a human donor with non-small cell lung cancer whose response to radiotherapy plus ipilimumab could not be evaluated. The sample consisted of peripheral blood, taken from a patient treated with radiotherapy plus ipilimumab. CDR3: CASSYSLPQGYEQYF. Here the CDR3 DNA reads TGTGCCAGCAGTTACTCCTTACCGCAGGGATACGAGCAGTACTTC.